The present T cell receptor beta chain was sequenced within a study of blood T cell repertoires in COVID-19. Study in general: The cDNA or gDNA used as material had been derived from T cells, B-cell-depleted T cells, or PBMCs.

Measured with immunoSEQ multiplex PCR; TCRdb has only the in-frame clones, and not every one. The sample gives 120,000 or so clones, 88% of which show up once; approximately 8.1% is in the top ten. This receptor was identified in a man aged 45-65 years with acute or convalescent COVID-19. The sequenced material came from peripheral blood.

CDR3 sequence: CASSEEQGRNTEAFF. The CDR3 nucleotides read TGTGCCAGCAGTGAAGAACAGGGGCGGAACACTGAAGCTTTCTTT. The V call is TRBV6-1, the J call TRBJ1-1; 7 bases agree with TRBD1. The V gene's germline CDR1 is MNHNS and CDR2 SASEGT. V lost 1 base and J lost 1; bases outside the gene matches: 3. This CDR3 has 15 amino acids.